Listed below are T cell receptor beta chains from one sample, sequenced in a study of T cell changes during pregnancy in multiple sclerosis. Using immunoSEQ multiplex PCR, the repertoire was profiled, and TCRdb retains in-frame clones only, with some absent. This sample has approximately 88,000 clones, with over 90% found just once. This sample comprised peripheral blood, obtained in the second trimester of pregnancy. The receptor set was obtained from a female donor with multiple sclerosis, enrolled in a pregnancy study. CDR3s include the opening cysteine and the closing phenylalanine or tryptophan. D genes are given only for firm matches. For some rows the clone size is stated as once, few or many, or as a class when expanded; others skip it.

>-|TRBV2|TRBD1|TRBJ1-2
TGTGCCAGCAGCCCGCTCCAGGGGGTGGGCTACACCTTC
CASSPLQGVGYTF
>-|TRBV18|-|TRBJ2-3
TGTGCCAGCTCACCGACAGGTTTAAGGACAGATACGCAGTATTTT
CASSPTGLRTDTQYF
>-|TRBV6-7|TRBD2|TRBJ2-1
TGTGCCAGCAGTTACTCGACCCTAGCGGGGGGGCAGTTCTTC
CASSYSTLAGGQFF
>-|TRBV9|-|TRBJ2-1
TGTGCCAGCAGCGCAGGACAGATTTATGAGCAGTTCTTC
CASSAGQIYEQFF
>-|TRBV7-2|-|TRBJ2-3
TGTGCCAGCAGCTCCGGTCCCCTAGATACGCAGTATTTT
CASSSGPLDTQYF
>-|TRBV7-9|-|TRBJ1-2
TGTGCCAGCAGCTTAGTAGGGGAAGCCTACTATGGCTACACCTTC
CASSLVGEAYYGYTF
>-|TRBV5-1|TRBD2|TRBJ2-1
TGCGCCAGCAGCTTGGAGGAGCTAGCGGGATTCGACAATGAGCAGTTCTTC
CASSLEELAGFDNEQFF
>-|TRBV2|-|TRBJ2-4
TGTGCCAGCAGTGAAACCGGGCCCAGAGGGAACATTCAGTACTTC
CASSETGPRGNIQYF
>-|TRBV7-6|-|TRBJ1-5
TGTGCCAGCAGCAAACGGGATAATCAGCCCCAGCATTTT
CASSKRDNQPQHF
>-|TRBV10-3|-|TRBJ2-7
TGTGCCATCAGAGGCCGCGAGGGCGAGCAGTACTTC
CAIRGREGEQYF
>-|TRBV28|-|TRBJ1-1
TGTGCCAGCAGTTTCCGGGCGGGCGGGAACACTGAAGCTTTCTTT
CASSFRAGGNTEAFF
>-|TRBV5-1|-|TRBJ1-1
TGCGCCACAACGGGAGGGGGGAACACTGAAGCTTTCTTT
CATTGGGNTEAFF
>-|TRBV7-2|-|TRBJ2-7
-
CASSFGPGGFEQYF
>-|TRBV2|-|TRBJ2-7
TGTGCCAGCAGTGAAGCGCTGAGTCTGCAGTACTTC
CASSEALSLQYF
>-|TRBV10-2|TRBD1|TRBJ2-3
TGCGCCAGTGGGGGACAGGTAACAGATACGCAGTATTTT
CASGGQVTDTQYF
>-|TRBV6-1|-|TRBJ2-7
TGTGCCAGCAGACCCGGGACACTCACTACCTACGAGCAGTACTTC
CASRPGTLTTYEQYF
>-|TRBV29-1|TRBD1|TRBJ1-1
TGCAGCGACCAGGGACAGGGCCCTGAAGCTTTCTTT
CSDQGQGPEAFF
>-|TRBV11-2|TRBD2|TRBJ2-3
TGTGCCAGCAGCTTAGATCTAGCGGGGCCTAGCACAGATACGCAGTATTTT
CASSLDLAGPSTDTQYF
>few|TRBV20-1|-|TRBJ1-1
TGCAGTGCGGGCAGGCGCACTGAAGCTTTCTTT
CSAGRRTEAFF
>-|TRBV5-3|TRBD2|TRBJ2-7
TGTGCCAGAAGCTTGGGGCTAGCGGGAGATCTATACGAGCAGTACTTC
CARSLGLAGDLYEQYF
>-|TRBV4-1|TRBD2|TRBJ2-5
TGCGCCAGCAGCCACGATGGGACTAGCGGCCAAGAGACCCAGTACTTC
CASSHDGTSGQETQYF
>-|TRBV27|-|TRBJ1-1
TGTGCCAGCAGGGGGACACCCACTGAAGCTTTCTTT
CASRGTPTEAFF
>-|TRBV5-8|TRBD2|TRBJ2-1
TGTGCCAGCAGCCCTAGCGGGAGCTTCCACAATGAGCAGTTCTTC
CASSPSGSFHNEQFF
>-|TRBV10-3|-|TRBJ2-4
TGTGCCATCAGTGATTCTAGGACAGAGAAAAACATTCAGTACTTC
CAISDSRTEKNIQYF